This T cell receptor (beta chain) was captured by sequencing in a study of blood T cell repertoires in COVID-19 (TCRdb year 2020). Broadly, across the study: Samples covering the acute and convalescent phases of COVID-19 were provided by collaborators in the United States, Italy and Spain. The material from the prospective study consisted of cDNA or gDNA derived from T cells, B-cell-depleted T cells, or PBMCs. Subjects who had been exposed to COVID-19, were actively infected with it, or had recovered from it provided the deeply sampled blood TCRbeta repertoires that made up the dataset. The repertoires were released in a freely available public database meant as a resource for research on the immune response to SARS-CoV-2. The samples were drawn from the first 160 participants of the ongoing ImmuneRACE study and from 1,254 subjects provided by 6 global collaborators. Nearly every sample came with metadata listing a de-identified subject ID, COVID-19 status, age in years and sex. Where available, HLA class I and class II types were taken from metadata supplied by the sample provider and were not determined by assay-based typing.

From the germline V gene, CDR1 is SQVTM and CDR2 is ANQGSEA. V is shortened by 3 bases, J by 2 bases, and the region joining them spans 11 bases. The CDR3 sequence holds 13 residues, the cysteine and phenylalanine included. Only the CDR3 DNA is retained, 39 bases long and in frame from the first base. The immunoSEQ Assay, a bias-controlled multiplex PCR, was used to amplify TCRbeta CDR3 regions from genomic DNA. As for the authors' bioinformatics: Within the assay, amplification of reference gene primers was used to estimate how many nucleated cells each sample contained. Sequence reads were collapsed and filtered to measure the absolute abundance of every unique TCRbeta CDR3 rearrangement. For each sample, productive Simpson clonality was calculated by taking the square root of Simpson's diversity index across productive rearrangements. Imported from immuneACCESS, the table was reduced by TCRdb to in-frame sequences with V and J called. These copies leave out some clones; in studies compared against another copy, an unresolved V gene accounts for under half, and the cause of the remainder is not known. That table furnishes V, J and clone size, whereas the DNA furnished D and trimming. The sample has 90,000 to 130,000 clones on record, around 82% of them singletons. The leading ten clones occupy approximately 15% of the sample.

Results the study describes overall, beyond this receptor: The amount of clinical and demographic metadata varied by source and participant and was provided uncurated.

The collaborating institutions used their own protocols to collect whole blood in K2EDTA tubes. For TCRbeta analysis, collaborators shipped samples in one of three forms: frozen whole blood, isolated PBMCs, or DNA extracted from either of those sample types. As concerns this clone: The antigen this receptor binds is unknown. No much larger clone exists at a distance of one base, and base qualities are not known.

The chain is assembled from TRBV29-1 and TRBJ2-7, with a tentative D gene TRBD1 over 5 matching bases. This TCR was recovered from an older woman with acute or convalescent COVID-19. Sequencing input: peripheral blood. The CDR3 protein sequence reads: CSVEGQDTYEQYF. The base sequence is TGCAGCGTTGAGGGCCAGGACACCTACGAGCAGTACTTC.